Below are 11 T cell receptor beta chains sequenced from a single sample in a study of T cells in Graves' hyperthyroidism and ophthalmopathy. TCR beta CDR3 regions were amplified from RNA transcripts. Carried out on the TCR CDR3, a first-round RT-PCR used the HTBI primer set. A single record per CDR3 protein comes from TCRdb applying MiXCR to the multiplex PCR reads. The sample includes hundreds of thousands of distinct CDR3 sequences, just under 20% of them seen just once. Sequencing was performed on blood. The receptor source for this set is a man aged 40-50 years with Graves' ophthalmopathy.

This clonotype showed up many times. V usage is TRBV7-2 and J usage is TRBJ1-3; D might be TRBD1 (6 bases). The germline gives CDR1 SGHTA, CDR2 FQGNSA. The V gene lost 9 bases and the J gene lost 1 base, with 16 bases spanning the gap. The CDR3 is 15 amino acids. In DNA, the CDR3 is TGTGCCAGTAAACCCGGGGGGGCATCTGGAAACACCATATATTTT. Encoded protein: CASKPGGASGNTIYF.

This clonotype was recorded a few times. This chain connects TRBV6-1 to TRBJ1-1; 7 bases are shared with TRBD1. The junction had 8 bases not matched to a gene; V was cut back by 11 bases and J by 2 bases. Germline-derived CDR1 and CDR2 are MNHNS and SASEGT. The CDR3 runs 13 residues. The CDR3 DNA sequence: TGTGCCGGTAGGGACAGATTAAACACTGAAGCTTTCTTT. It specifies CAGRDRLNTEAFF.

Comment on this clonotype: The junction shows a germline mismatch at one end, possibly a read error. The CDR3 reads CASGLSGTKGMPLHF. Written as DNA, the CDR3 is TGTGCCAGCGGTTTATCGGGGACAAAGGGAATGCCCCTCCACTTT. The chain carries TRBV27 and TRBJ1-6, with D possibly TRBD1 on 6 matching bases. CDR1 is MNHEY and CDR2 is SMNVEV in the germline V gene (reference sequence). There are 15 residues in the CDR3.

This clonotype was found many times. The V and J genes are TRBV11-2 and TRBJ2-3; D ambiguous. The V and J ends lost 6 bases and 0 bases respectively, with 10 bases between them. The CDR3 sequence is 14 residues long. Germline loops: CDR1 SGHAT, CDR2 FQNNGV. CDR3 region: CASRVGISTDTQYF. Here the CDR3 DNA reads TGTGCCAGCAGGGTTGGGATTAGCACAGATACGCAGTATTTT. Based on the CDR3 plus reference TRBV11-2 and TRBJ2-3, the full variable domain is EAGVAQSPRYKIIEKRQSVAFWCNPISGHATLYWYQQILGQGPKLLIQFQNNGVVDDSQLPKDRFSAERLKGVDSTLKIQPAKLEDSAVYLCASRVGISTDTQYFGPGTRLTVL.

This clonotype was detected ten times or more. The chain combines TRBV20-1 with TRBJ1-5, with unresolved D. The germline CDR1 and CDR2 sequences are DFQATT and SNEGSKA (reference sequence). Trimming took 6 bases from V and 2 from J, leaving 8 bases between them. This CDR3 region has 12 residues. CDR3 amino acids: CSAGRGNQPQHF. The CDR3 region has the DNA TGCAGTGCAGGGAGAGGCAATCAGCCCCAGCATTTT.

This clonotype came up a few times. The genes are TRBV2 and TRBJ1-2, with D uncertain. Germline CDR1 reads SNHLY; CDR2 reads FYNNEI. V shed 4 bases and J shed 4 bases, with 7 bases lying between them. The CDR3 has 12 amino acids. CDR3 sequence: CASSGGSYGYTF. CDR3 sequence (DNA): TGTGCCAGCAGTGGAGGGTCCTATGGCTACACCTTC.

This clonotype was counted many times. This sequence joins TRBV5-6 and TRBJ2-7; the D gene is possibly TRBD1 (6 bases). This CDR3 is 14 amino acids long. Germline CDR1 and CDR2: SGHDT and YYEEEE. V was pared by 4 bases and J by 7 bases, with 18 bases between. The CDR3 nucleotides read TGTGCCAGCAGCAGCAGGGGTCCGGGTGAGGAGCAGTACTTC. It encodes CASSSRGPGEEQYF.

The CDR3, as DNA: TGTGCCAGCAGTCCAGGGGGCCGGGCCTACGAGCAGTACTTC. Protein product: CASSPGGRAYEQYF. The rearrangement uses TRBV6-1 and TRBJ2-7; 8 bases map to TRBD1. V was pared by 5 bases and J by 2 bases, with 5 bases of the junction left unmatched. Germline V lookup: CDR1 MNHNS, CDR2 SASEGT. The CDR3 length is 14 residues.

This clonotype was detected ten times or more. The chain recombines TRBV30 with TRBJ2-3; D ambiguous. Germline V gives CDR1 GTSNPN, CDR2 SVGIG (reference sequence). With 0 bases removed from V and 3 bases from J, the gap between germline ends came to 7 bases. The CDR3 contains 13 residues. The CDR3 here is CAWSVGSTDTQYF. The CDR3 DNA is TGTGCCTGGAGTGTAGGAAGTACAGATACGCAGTATTTT.

This clonotype was seen ten or more times. This chain links TRBV27 with TRBJ2-7; D gene unclear. The CDR3 runs 14 residues. Germline assignment: CDR1 MNHEY and CDR2 SMNVEV (reference sequence). The V end lost 11 bases, the J end lost 5 bases, and 22 bases lay between the germline ends. CDR3 bases: TGTGCCGCCGGGCCCCCCGAGCCCTTCCACGAGCAGTACTTC. Translation: CAAGPPEPFHEQYF.

With regard to this clonotype: A junction end diverges from the germline sequence, so it may reflect a read error. The V and J genes are TRBV2 and TRBJ2-1; D is unresolved. Germline V gives CDR1 SNHLY, CDR2 FYNNEI. The CDR3 sequence is 16 residues long. The CDR3 DNA is TGTGCCAGCAGTGAAGCGTCGCTAAGCCCCTATAATGAGCAGTTCTTC. This gives the protein CASSEASLSPYNEQFF.